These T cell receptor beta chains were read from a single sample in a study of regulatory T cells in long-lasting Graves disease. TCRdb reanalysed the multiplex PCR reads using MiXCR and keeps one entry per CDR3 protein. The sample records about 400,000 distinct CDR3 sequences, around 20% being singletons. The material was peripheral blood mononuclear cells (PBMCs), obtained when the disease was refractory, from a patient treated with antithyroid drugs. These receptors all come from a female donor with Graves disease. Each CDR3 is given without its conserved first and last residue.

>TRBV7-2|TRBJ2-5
ASSWFATQY
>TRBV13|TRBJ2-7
ASSSTPPGVDEQY
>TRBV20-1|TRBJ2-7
SATIAGGPYEQY
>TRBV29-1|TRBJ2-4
DRDRGRNRGY
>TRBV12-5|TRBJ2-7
ASRADHSYEQY
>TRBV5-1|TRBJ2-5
ASSTTGTSALETQY
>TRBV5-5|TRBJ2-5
ATKLLQGIQETQY
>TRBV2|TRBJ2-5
ASRSRLAGGGETQY
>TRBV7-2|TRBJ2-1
ASSDRRGLEGNEQF
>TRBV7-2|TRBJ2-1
ASSSGLAVSNNEQF
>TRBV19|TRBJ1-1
ASDSGGTEAF
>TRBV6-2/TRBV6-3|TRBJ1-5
ASSGDNQPQH
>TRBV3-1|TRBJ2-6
ASSQVPTSGSPPGANVLT
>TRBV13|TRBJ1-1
ASSLGTGVNTEAF
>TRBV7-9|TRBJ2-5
ASSQASGSREREETQY
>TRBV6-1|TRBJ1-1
ASIPDTGPFEAF
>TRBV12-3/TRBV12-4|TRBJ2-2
ASSLSSSGRGGELF
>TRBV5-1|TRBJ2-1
ASSPQDTSAYEQF
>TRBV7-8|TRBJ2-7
ASSRQAGGIYEQY
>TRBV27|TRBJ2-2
ASSSLFTGGVGELF
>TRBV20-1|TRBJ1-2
SASGAGYGYT
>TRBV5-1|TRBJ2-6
ASSLPQTSGANVLT
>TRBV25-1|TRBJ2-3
ASSDGTGGYDTQY
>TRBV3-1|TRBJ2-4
ASSQDRLAGVGIENIQY
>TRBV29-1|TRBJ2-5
SVESWDDQETQY
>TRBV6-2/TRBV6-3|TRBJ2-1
ASTALWPTYNEQF
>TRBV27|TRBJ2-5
ASRRNRMIQETQY
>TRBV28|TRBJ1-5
ASSYNQPQH
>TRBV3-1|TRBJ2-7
ASSQSRNYEQY
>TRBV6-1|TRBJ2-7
ASSYEQAYEQY
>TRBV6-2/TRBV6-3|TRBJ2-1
ASSRTSINEQF
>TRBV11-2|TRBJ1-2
ASSLFQGDRLGT
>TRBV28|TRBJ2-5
ASSLIGTDQETQY
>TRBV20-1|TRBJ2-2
SARDERETVTGELF
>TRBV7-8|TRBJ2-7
ASSYGTVLTEQY
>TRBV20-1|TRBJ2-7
SARSDRSYEQY
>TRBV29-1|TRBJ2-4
SVEYGPKNIQY
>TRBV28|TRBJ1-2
ASSTTGPKRNYGYT
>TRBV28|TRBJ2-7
ATTGSYYEQY
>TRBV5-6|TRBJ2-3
ASSLEVGGPSDTQY
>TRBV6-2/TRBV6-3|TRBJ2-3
ASSFDRGDTDTQY
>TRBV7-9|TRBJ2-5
ASSLAGGPPQETQY
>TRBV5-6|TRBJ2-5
ASSFSFNQETQY
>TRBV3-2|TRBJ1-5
ASSQVGDNQPQH
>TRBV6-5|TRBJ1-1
ASSYGGVNTEAF
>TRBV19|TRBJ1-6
ASSIRTGGNSPLH
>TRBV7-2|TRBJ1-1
ASSLFGGESAEAF
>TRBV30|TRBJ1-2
AWSVSGGLGYGYT
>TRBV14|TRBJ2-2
ASSQYGRGTNTGELF
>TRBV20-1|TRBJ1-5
SAREDRGVFRPQH
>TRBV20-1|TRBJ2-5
SARLQKETQY